One sample yielded the 28 T cell receptor beta chains listed below, sequenced in a study. One entry per CDR3 protein results from TCRdb running MiXCR on the RT-PCR reads. The sample has more than 550,000 distinct CDR3 sequences; approximately 15% are singletons. The specimen sequenced was memory CD4+ T cells from blood. All receptors derive from a female donor in good health, serving as a healthy control.

This clonotype turned up a few times. The CDR3 bases are TGTGCCAGTCTTTGGGGAGGGGGCACTGAAGCTTTCTTT. It specifies CASLWGGGTEAFF. This chain joins TRBV12-3 or TRBV12-4 and TRBJ1-1, with D tentatively TRBD1 (6 bases). V lost 9 bases and J lost 4, with 15 bases in between. The CDR3 contains 13 residues.

This chain uses TRBV7-8 with TRBJ1-5; D possibly corresponds to TRBD1 (6 bases). This CDR3 has 14 amino acids. Trimming cost V 1 base and J 9 bases, with 13 bases left between them. Germline V lookup: CDR1 SGHVS, CDR2 FQNEAQ. CDR3 sequence reads: CASSLGVTGWPQHF. The CDR3 coding sequence is TGTGCCAGCAGCTTAGGGGTGACAGGCTGGCCCCAGCATTTT.

The chain links TRBV11-2 to TRBJ1-1; 10 bases are a match to TRBD1. Germline trimming cut 2 bases from V and 4 bases from J; bases unmatched to any gene: 7. CDR1 SGHAT and CDR2 FQNNGV come from the germline V gene. This CDR3 is built from 16 residues. For the CDR3, the DNA is TGTGCCAGCAGCTTACTTTCGGGACAGGGGACCACTGAAGCTTTCTTT. This gives the protein CASSLLSGQGTTEAFF.

The V call is TRBV7-9, the J call TRBJ1-1; D might be TRBD1 (5 bases). This CDR3 comprises 16 residues. V was cut by 5 bases and J by 2 bases, with 18 bases left in between. The germline gives CDR1 SEHNR, CDR2 FQNEAQ (reference sequence). The CDR3 DNA is TGTGCCAGCAGCCCTACTGCCCGGACATTCAACACTGAAGCTTTCTTT. Amino acid sequence: CASSPTARTFNTEAFF.

This clonotype occurred a few times. The V gene is TRBV4-1, the J gene TRBJ1-6; possibly TRBD1 for D (6 bases). V was cut by 0 bases and J by 10 bases, with 13 bases left in between. This CDR3 contains 15 residues. Germline V gene lookup returns CDR1 MGHRA and CDR2 YSYEKL. The CDR3 region is CASSQDPGAGSPLHF. CDR3 in DNA: TGCGCCAGCAGCCAAGATCCAGGGGCGGGGTCACCCCTCCACTTT.

Comments on this clonotype: One junction end disagrees with the germline gene, perhaps due to a read error. The chain is built from TRBV7-9 and TRBJ2-4; 10 bases are a match to TRBD2. The CDR3 spans 12 residues. Germline CDR1 reads SEHNR; CDR2 reads FQNEAQ (reference sequence). The CDR3 spells CASSLGDTSGTF. CDR3 coding DNA: TGTGCCAGCAGCTTAGGAGACACTAGCGGGACCTTC.

V is TRBV2 and J is TRBJ1-1; possible D gene TRBD1, 5 bases. CDR1 SNHLY and CDR2 FYNNEI come from the germline V gene. V was shortened by 2 bases and J by 1 base, with 11 bases between the two germline ends. The CDR3 extends over 15 amino acids. Written as DNA, the CDR3 is TGTGCCAGCAGTGAATTGGGTGACAGGAACACTGAAGCTTTCTTT. Its protein is CASSELGDRNTEAFF.

This clonotype was observed a handful of times. The chain combines TRBV7-9 with TRBJ2-5; D unresolved. Germline CDR1 SEHNR, CDR2 FQNEAQ (reference sequence). The CDR3 totals 15 residues. The germline V and J ends were trimmed by 5 bases and 5 bases, with 18 bases remaining between them. Here the CDR3 reads CASSVRTIQRETQYF. CDR3 nucleotides: TGTGCCAGCAGCGTAAGGACCATCCAGAGGGAGACCCAGTACTTC.

The gene calls are TRBV6-5 and TRBJ1-2; TRBD1 matches at 12 bases. V dropped 6 bases and J dropped 6; count of bases not matched to a gene: 5. The CDR3 totals 14 residues. Germline V lookup: CDR1 MNHEY, CDR2 SVGAGI. CDR3 coding DNA: TGTGCCAGCAGAGGGGGACAGGGGGCGGATGGCTACACCTTC. Its protein is CASRGGQGADGYTF.

This clonotype has a count of ten or more. This chain uses TRBV11-2 with TRBJ2-1, with D uncertain. The CDR3 extends over 14 amino acids. V dropped 5 bases and J dropped 3 bases, with 11 bases sitting between them. Germline assignment: CDR1 SGHAT and CDR2 FQNNGV. Here the CDR3 reads CASSLDRFYNEQFF. DNA of the CDR3: TGTGCCAGCAGCCTCGATAGGTTCTACAATGAGCAGTTCTTC.

V gene TRBV11-2 combines with J gene TRBJ1-1; 10 bases fit TRBD1. The CDR3 loop spans 14 amino acids. Germline lookup yields CDR1 SGHAT and CDR2 FQNNGV. J was trimmed by 4 bases and V by 7 bases; bases with no gene match: 6. The CDR3 DNA reads as TGTGCCAGCATCCAGGGGACAGGGGCCACTGAAGCTTTCTTT. Translating gives CASIQGTGATEAFF. Complete variable domain (other parts from reference TRBV11-2 and TRBJ1-1): EAGVAQSPRYKIIEKRQSVAFWCNPISGHATLYWYQQILGQGPKLLIQFQNNGVVDDSQLPKDRFSAERLKGVDSTLKIQPAKLEDSAVYLCASIQGTGATEAFFGQGTRLTVV.

This clonotype appeared a few times. The chain uses TRBV10-3 and TRBJ1-5; unclear D gene. Germline loops: CDR1 ENHRY, CDR2 SYGVKD. This CDR3 contains 13 residues. The germline V and J ends were trimmed by 3 bases and 6 bases, with 9 bases remaining between them. CDR3 coding DNA: TGTGCCATCAGTGATTCTGGAGCTCAGCCCCAGCATTTT. This codes for CAISDSGAQPQHF.

The genes are TRBV2 and TRBJ1-1, with D possibly TRBD1 on 6 matching bases. This CDR3 has 16 amino acids. CDR1 is SNHLY, CDR2 FYNNEI, per germline. V was shortened by 6 bases and J by 1 base, with 18 bases between the two germline ends. The CDR3, as DNA: TGTGCCAGCAGATCCGACAGGCTCGGTCAGAACACTGAAGCTTTCTTT. It is translated as CASRSDRLGQNTEAFF.

The genes are TRBV29-1 and TRBJ2-1; 7 bases fit TRBD1. Germline trimming cut 1 base from V and 12 bases from J; bases unmatched to any gene: 9. This CDR3 spans 13 amino acids. The germline gives CDR1 SQVTM, CDR2 ANQGSEA. Written as DNA, the CDR3 is TGCAGCGTTGAAGTTCAGGGGGTAGATACGCAGTTCTTC. It yields the protein CSVEVQGVDTQFF.

Concerning this clonotype itself: A much larger clonotype is one base distant, so this may be a read error. CDR3: CASSLVENTIYF. CDR3 bases: TGTGCCAGCAGTTTAGTAGAAAACACCATATATTTT. The gene calls are TRBV12-3 or TRBV12-4 and TRBJ1-3, with D uncertain. V was shortened by 1 base and J by 6 bases, with 4 bases between the two germline ends. CDR3 size: 12 residues.

In its sample, this clonotype was seen many times. The chain recombines TRBV29-1 with TRBJ2-1; unclear D gene. CDR1 SQVTM and CDR2 ANQGSEA come from the germline V gene. V lost 7 bases, J lost 6 bases, and 7 bases lay in between. The CDR3 length is 10 residues. CDR3 region: CSGGSNEQFF. CDR3 bases: TGCAGCGGTGGATCCAATGAGCAGTTCTTC.

The chain is built from TRBV20-1 and TRBJ2-3; the match to TRBD1 covers 11 bases. V was clipped by 3 bases and J by 14 bases; unmatched bases: 13. The germline CDR1 and CDR2 sequences are DFQATT and SNEGSKA (reference sequence). The CDR3 has 14 residues. The CDR3 DNA is TGCAGTGCTAGCCCCCCGGGACAGGGGGTCTCCGCGTATTTT. This gives the protein CSASPPGQGVSAYF.

The V gene is TRBV11-2, the J gene TRBJ2-5, with TRBD2 matching over 8 bases. The germline V gene has CDR1 SGHAT and CDR2 FQNNGV. The V segment lost 0 bases and the J segment 3 bases; nucleotides outside the gene matches: 9. The CDR3 has 17 residues. For the CDR3, the DNA is TGTGCCAGCAGCTTAGATTACTCGGGAGGGATTAAAGAGACCCAGTACTTC. This codes for CASSLDYSGGIKETQYF.

This clonotype was counted many times. The chain uses TRBV20-1 and TRBJ1-1, with TRBD1 identical over 7 bases. CDR1 is DFQATT and CDR2 is SNEGSKA in the germline V gene (reference sequence). The CDR3 length is 14 residues. CDR3 amino acids: CSAAMDRLRTEAFF. For the CDR3, the DNA is TGCAGCGCCGCAATGGACAGGTTGAGAACTGAAGCTTTCTTT.

This clonotype was observed a handful of times. The rearrangement joins TRBV28 to TRBJ1-1; 7 positions agree with TRBD1. The CDR3 is 14 amino acids. Losses at the gene ends were 7 bases for V and 3 bases for J; bases not matched to a gene: 8. Germline CDR1 MDHEN, CDR2 SYDVKM. The CDR3 protein is CASTLGGTHTEAFF. CDR3 nucleotides: TGTGCCAGCACCTTAGGGGGCACCCACACTGAAGCTTTCTTT.

The chain has TRBV20-1 and TRBJ2-1; no clear D. CDR1 and CDR2 (germline): DFQATT, SNEGSKA (reference sequence). This CDR3 region has 12 residues. V was cut by 3 bases and J by 5 bases, with 8 bases left in between. CDR3 in DNA: TGCAGTGCTAGCGACTGGGACAATGAGCAGTTCTTC. Its translation is CSASDWDNEQFF.

This clonotype has at least ten counts. The chain carries TRBV15 and TRBJ2-1; no firm D call. Germline V gives CDR1 LNHNV, CDR2 YYDKDF (reference sequence). V lost 2 bases and J lost 1, with 0 bases in between. The CDR3 consists of 12 residues. The CDR3 sequence: CATSRSYNEQFF. Written as DNA, the CDR3 is TGTGCCACCAGCAGATCCTACAATGAGCAGTTCTTC.

This chain links TRBV5-1 with TRBJ2-5; D possibly corresponds to TRBD1 (7 bases). The CDR3 extends over 15 amino acids. The V gene lost 4 bases and the J gene lost 3 bases, with 16 bases spanning the gap. Germline-derived CDR1 and CDR2 are SGHRS and YFSETQ. CDR3: CASSTQGGHEETQYF. In DNA, the CDR3 is TGCGCCAGCAGCACCCAGGGGGGACATGAAGAGACCCAGTACTTC. The full variable domain, in which reference TRBV5-1 and TRBJ2-5 provide the parts outside the CDR3, is KAGVTQTPRYLIKTRGQQVTLSCSPISGHRSVSWYQQTPGQGLQFLFEYFSETQRNKGNFPGRFSGRQFSNSRSEMNVSTLELGDSALYLCASSTQGGHEETQYFGPGTRLLVL.

With respect to this clonotype: A single base separates this from a much larger clone, so it may be a read error. The chain couples TRBV20-1 to TRBJ2-1; weak D call: TRBD2 (5 bases). The V gene lost 7 bases and the J gene lost 6 bases, with 16 bases spanning the gap. The germline V gene encodes CDR1 DFQATT and CDR2 SNEGSKA (reference sequence). This CDR3 region has 13 residues. The CDR3 DNA sequence: TGCAGTGTAAGCAGGAGGAATGGCAATGAGCAGTTCTTC. Amino acid sequence: CSVSRRNGNEQFF.

This clonotype occurred a few times. The chain joins TRBV24-1 to TRBJ2-2, with D possibly TRBD2 on 5 matching bases. V dropped 6 bases and J dropped 4 bases, with 8 bases sitting between them. The CDR3 is made up of 13 amino acids. In germline, CDR1 is KGHDR, CDR2 SFDVKD. The CDR3, as DNA: TGTGCCACCAGTCCGGGGTTCACCGGGGAGCTGTTTTTT. It is translated as CATSPGFTGELFF.

The chain recombines TRBV2 with TRBJ2-7; perhaps TRBD2 as D (6 bases). The CDR3 extends over 14 amino acids. V gave up 6 bases and J gave up 4 bases, with 16 bases separating them. The germline V gene encodes CDR1 SNHLY and CDR2 FYNNEI. In DNA form, the CDR3 reads TGTGCCAGCAGGGAGGGACTCTTAGATTACGAGCAGTACTTC. Translation: CASREGLLDYEQYF.

This clonotype was observed at least ten times. This sequence joins TRBV6-5 and TRBJ2-7; 7 bases line up with TRBD2. The CDR3 spans 14 residues. The V gene's germline CDR1 is MNHEY and CDR2 SVGAGI. V was pared by 5 bases and J by 0 bases, with 4 bases of the junction left unmatched. Here the CDR3 DNA reads TGTGCCAGCAGTCGGGACTACAGCTCCTACGAGCAGTACTTC. Amino acid sequence: CASSRDYSSYEQYF.

The J gene is TRBJ1-3, the V gene TRBV20-1; TRBD1 agrees at 10 bases. The germline gives CDR1 DFQATT, CDR2 SNEGSKA (reference sequence). Trimming removed 5 bases from V and 4 bases from J; junction bases left unmatched: 5. There are 14 residues in the CDR3. CDR3 nucleotides: TGCAGTGCTCGTGACAGGGGGCGCGGAAACACCATATATTTT. It is translated as CSARDRGRGNTIYF.